This T cell receptor beta chain was recorded in a study of blood T cell repertoires in COVID-19. Looking at the study overall: COVID-19 samples from acute and convalescent phases originated in the United States, Italy and Spain.

How the authors handled the data: Quantification of nucleated cells was approximated via reference gene primer amplification. Method: immunoSEQ multiplex PCR; TCRdb's copy keeps in-frame clones and lacks some. V and J calls and clone size are those listed in that table; D and trimming were worked out from the DNA. This sample has some 370,000 clones, with around 92% found just once. The specimen sequenced was peripheral blood. This TCR was recovered from a man in his forties with acute or convalescent COVID-19.

CDR3 protein: CASRSRDRGTYEQYF. The DNA for the CDR3 is TGTGCCAGCAGGTCTAGAGACAGGGGAACCTACGAGCAGTACTTC. This chain links TRBV6-5 with TRBJ2-7, with 8 bases fitting TRBD1. The CDR3 loop spans 15 amino acids. Germline V gene sequence: CDR1 MNHEY, CDR2 SVGAGI. V lost 6 bases, J lost 2 bases, and 9 bases stayed unmatched.